The 21 T cell receptor beta chains below were found in one sample sequenced in a study of T cells in Graves' hyperthyroidism and ophthalmopathy. RNA transcripts provided the source from which TCR beta CDR3 regions were amplified. The study used the HTBI primer set for a first-round RT-PCR of the TCR CDR3. TCRdb recomputed calls from the multiplex PCR reads with MiXCR, one row per CDR3 protein. This repertoire shows roughly 110,000 distinct CDR3 sequences, approximately 15% found once; its top ten account for around two fifths. Sequenced sample: blood. These receptors all come from a woman between 50 and 59 years old with Graves' hyperthyroidism.

This chain uses TRBV3-1 with TRBJ2-1; 14 nucleotides align to TRBD2. The germline gives CDR1 LGHDT, CDR2 YNNKEL (reference sequence). V was pared by 2 bases and J by 7 bases, with 7 bases of the junction left unmatched. The CDR3 runs to 17 residues. The CDR3 is CASSQFPGTSGGNEQFF. Here the CDR3 DNA reads TGTGCCAGCAGCCAATTCCCCGGGACTAGCGGGGGAAATGAGCAGTTCTTC.

The rearrangement joins TRBV28 to TRBJ1-2; 9 bases map to TRBD1. J gave up 2 bases and V 8 bases, and 3 bases lay outside the gene matches. The CDR3 runs 13 residues. CDR1 is MDHEN and CDR2 is SYDVKM in the germline V gene. The CDR3 sequence is CASRDRGNYGYTF. CDR3 nucleotides: TGTGCCAGCCGAGACAGGGGGAACTATGGCTACACCTTC.

This clonotype was picked up many times. The rearrangement uses TRBV9 and TRBJ1-3; weak D call: TRBD1 (5 bases). Trimming stripped 1 base from V and 2 bases from J, with 7 bases between. CDR1 and CDR2 from the germline V gene are SGDLS and YYNGEE. The CDR3 totals 14 residues. The CDR3 nucleotides read TGTGCCAGCAGCGTAACCAGGGCTGGAAACACCATATATTTT. Its translation: CASSVTRAGNTIYF.

There are many counts of this clonotype. This rearrangement joins TRBV5-1 to TRBJ2-7; 9 bases line up with TRBD2. V was clipped by 0 bases and J by 0 bases; unmatched bases: 7. The germline gives CDR1 SGHRS, CDR2 YFSETQ. The CDR3 consists of 17 residues. The CDR3 region is CASSLVTSGNYSYEQYV. DNA for the CDR3: TGCGCCAGCAGCTTGGTGACTAGCGGCAACTACTCCTACGAGCAGTACGTC.

Turning to this clonotype: This may arise from a read error, as a much more abundant clone is one base away. Lacking the conserved final phenylalanine or tryptophan, this CDR3 likely reflects a read error. The gene calls are TRBV11-1 and TRBJ1-4, with D perhaps matching TRBD1 (5 bases). CDR3 length: 15 residues. Germline V gene data show CDR1 as SGHAT and CDR2 as FQDESV (reference sequence). V was shortened by 1 base and J by 0 bases, with 6 bases between the two germline ends. The CDR3: CASSLEGATNEKLFS. CDR3 coding DNA: TGTGCCAGCAGCTTAGAAGGGGCAACTAATGAAAAACTGTTTTCT.

This clonotype was seen a few times. The rearrangement uses TRBV27 and TRBJ1-5, with 9 bases fitting TRBD1. There are 16 residues in the CDR3. The germline gives CDR1 MNHEY, CDR2 SMNVEV (reference sequence). The V and J ends lost 5 bases and 4 bases, in that order; junction bases with no gene match: 9. CDR3 sequence reads: CASSLTGQGLNQPQHF. The CDR3 nucleotides are TGTGCCAGCAGTCTAACGGGACAGGGCCTAAATCAGCCCCAGCATTTT.

This clonotype was found many times. The rearrangement joins TRBV29-1 to TRBJ2-4; the D gene is possibly TRBD1 (6 bases). Germline V gene lookup returns CDR1 SQVTM and CDR2 ANQGSEA. This CDR3 is 16 amino acids long. Trimming left V 2 bases short and J 4 bases short, with 18 bases between. The CDR3 loop reads CSVETRLGQGKNIQYF. Written as DNA, the CDR3 is TGCAGCGTTGAAACGAGACTGGGCCAGGGGAAAAACATTCAGTACTTC.

This clonotype was found many times. The gene calls are TRBV12-3 or TRBV12-4 and TRBJ2-1; TRBD2 matches at 15 bases. The junction had 4 bases not matched to a gene; V was cut back by 6 bases and J by 7 bases. There are 15 residues in the CDR3. CDR3 sequence (DNA): TGTGCCAGCAGGGAAGGGACTAGCGGGAGGAATGAGCAGTTCTTC. This encodes CASREGTSGRNEQFF.

This clonotype was seen repeatedly, ten times or more. The J gene is TRBJ2-5, the V gene TRBV3-1, with TRBD2 identical over 8 bases. The germline V gene encodes CDR1 LGHDT and CDR2 YNNKEL (reference sequence). The CDR3 extends over 15 amino acids. J gave up 2 bases and V 3 bases, and 5 bases lay outside the gene matches. This chain's CDR3 is CASSQGTSRQETQYF. As DNA, the CDR3 is TGTGCCAGCAGCCAGGGGACTAGTCGGCAAGAGACCCAGTACTTC.

This clonotype was found many times. CDR3 in DNA: TGTGCCAGCAGCCAGACGATACCGGGACTAGCGGGAGGGTTCTCCTACGAGCAGTACTTC. This translates into CASSQTIPGLAGGFSYEQYF. The V and J genes are TRBV7-8 and TRBJ2-7; 16 positions match TRBD2. The CDR3 length is 20 residues. CDR1 is SGHVS and CDR2 is FQNEAQ in the germline V gene. V was pared by 5 bases and J by 0 bases, with 13 bases of the junction left unmatched.

This clonotype showed up many times. V is TRBV15 and J is TRBJ1-3; possible D gene TRBD1, 5 bases. The CDR3 length is 16 residues. CDR1 is LNHNV and CDR2 is YYDKDF in the germline V gene (reference sequence). V lost 0 bases and J 0 bases, leaving 9 bases between the germline ends. Written as DNA, the CDR3 is TGTGCCACCAGCAGAGAAAACACAGGCTCTGGAAACACCATATATTTT. Amino acid sequence: CATSRENTGSGNTIYF. Variable domain in full (rest from reference TRBV15 and TRBJ1-3): DAMVIQNPRYQVTQFGKPVTLSCSQTLNHNVMYWYQQKSSQAPKLLFHYYDKDFNNEADTPDNFQSRRPNTSFCFLDIRSPGLGDTAMYLCATSRENTGSGNTIYFGEGSWLTVV.

There are many counts of this clonotype. The V call is TRBV11-1, the J call TRBJ2-1; no clear D gene. The CDR3 contains 15 residues. Trimming took 5 bases from V and 0 from J, leaving 11 bases between them. CDR1 and CDR2 (germline): SGHAT, FQDESV (reference sequence). CDR3 in amino acids: CASSKGPSSYNEQFF. CDR3 DNA sequence: TGTGCCAGCAGCAAAGGACCTAGCTCCTACAATGAGCAGTTCTTC.

This chain uses TRBV7-9 with TRBJ2-3, with 9 bases aligning to TRBD2. This CDR3 is built from 16 residues. The J segment lost 4 bases and the V segment lost 7 bases, leaving 12 bases of the junction unmatched. Germline-derived CDR1 and CDR2 are SEHNR and FQNEAQ (reference sequence). CDR3 amino acids: CASIRVAGEVADTQYF. The CDR3 nucleotides are TGTGCCAGCATCAGAGTAGCGGGAGAAGTGGCAGATACGCAGTATTTT.

This clonotype was counted at least ten times. The rearrangement links TRBV7-9 to TRBJ1-1; no clear D gene. Germline V gene data show CDR1 as SEHNR and CDR2 as FQNEAQ (reference sequence). Trimming removed 1 base from V and 2 bases from J, with 11 bases in between. The CDR3 covers 15 residues. The CDR3 protein is CASSLDSSSNTEAFF. The CDR3 nucleotides read TGTGCCAGCAGCTTAGACAGCTCTTCTAACACTGAAGCTTTCTTT.

This clonotype was counted ten times or more. V usage is TRBV20-1 and J usage is TRBJ1-2; D may be TRBD1 (5 bases). This CDR3 comprises 13 residues. Germline V gene lookup returns CDR1 DFQATT and CDR2 SNEGSKA (reference sequence). V lost 0 bases to trimming and J lost 6 bases, with 11 bases between them. The CDR3 sequence: CSAREWEGDGYTF. In DNA, the CDR3 is TGCAGTGCTAGAGAGTGGGAAGGGGATGGCTACACCTTC.

The sample holds many counts of this clonotype. The chain has TRBV5-1 and TRBJ2-5, with D perhaps assigned TRBD1 or TRBD2 (5 bases each). Between the trimmed V and J ends, which lost 4 bases and 2 bases, there was a span of 15 bases. The CDR3 has 15 amino acids. Per the germline V gene, CDR1 is SGHRS and CDR2 is YFSETQ. CDR3 region: CASSARPGRQETQYF. Written as DNA, the CDR3 is TGCGCCAGCAGCGCGCGCCCGGGACGGCAAGAGACCCAGTACTTC.

This clonotype showed up many times. The rearrangement links TRBV12-3 or TRBV12-4 to TRBJ1-1; the match to TRBD1 covers 7 bases. After removal of 7 bases from V and 4 bases from J, the junction contained 12 bases not matched to a gene. The CDR3 loop spans 15 amino acids. The CDR3 loop reads CASTSTQGVITEAFF. For the CDR3, the DNA is TGTGCCAGCACCTCCACCCAGGGGGTTATCACTGAAGCTTTCTTT.

The chain couples TRBV11-2 to TRBJ2-3; 10 bases map to TRBD2. J gave up 2 bases and V 0 bases, and 8 bases lay outside the gene matches. Germline values: CDR1 SGHAT, CDR2 FQNNGV. The CDR3 consists of 18 residues. The CDR3 DNA sequence: TGTGCCAGCAGCTTAGACCCCCCTACTAGCGGGAACACAGATACGCAGTATTTT. Translation: CASSLDPPTSGNTDTQYF.

Many counts were recorded for this clonotype. This chain uses TRBV20-1 with TRBJ2-5; 7 bases agree with TRBD1. This CDR3 is built from 15 residues. Per the germline V gene, CDR1 is DFQATT and CDR2 is SNEGSKA (reference sequence). Losses at the gene ends were 4 bases for V and 1 base for J; bases not matched to a gene: 9. The CDR3 DNA is TGCAGTGCTACCCCGGGACAGACCTTCCAAGAGACCCAGTACTTC. Translating it yields CSATPGQTFQETQYF.

At least ten counts were recorded for this clonotype. The V call is TRBV10-2, the J call TRBJ2-1; 11 bases map to TRBD2. CDR1 and CDR2 from the germline V gene are WSHSY and SAAADI. With V trimmed by 7 bases and J by 9 bases, 14 bases remained unmatched. The CDR3 extends over 16 amino acids. The CDR3 here is CASTIWISGRVGEQFF. As DNA, the CDR3 is TGCGCCAGCACAATTTGGATTAGCGGGAGGGTCGGTGAGCAGTTCTTC.

V and J are TRBV3-1 and TRBJ2-1; 7 positions agree with TRBD1. CDR3 length: 12 amino acids. The ends lost 4 bases at V and 6 bases at J; junction bases unmatched: 0. Per germline, CDR1 LGHDT and CDR2 YNNKEL (reference sequence). CDR3 loop: CASSRDSNEQFF. The CDR3 DNA reads as TGTGCCAGCAGCCGGGACAGCAATGAGCAGTTCTTC.